This is a list of T cell receptor beta chains from one sample in a study of regulatory T cells in long-lasting Graves disease. TCRdb re-analysed the multiplex PCR reads in MiXCR, keeping a single row per CDR3 protein. The sample records 400,000 to 500,000 distinct CDR3 sequences, 22% being singletons. Sequences were derived from peripheral blood mononuclear cells (PBMCs), sampled when the disease was refractory, from a patient treated with antithyroid drugs. These receptors all stem from a female donor with Graves disease. Each CDR3 is given without its conserved first and last residue.

V gene: TRBV5-1
CDR3 protein: ASSLVSGGVDYGYT

V gene: TRBV6-1
CDR3 protein: ASSIEVGSVYNSPLH

V gene: TRBV12-3/TRBV12-4
CDR3 protein: ASRLTRTGTTEAF

V gene: TRBV5-1
CDR3 protein: ASSRQGDTQY

V gene: TRBV10-3
CDR3 protein: ASRMSRDGDTEAF

V gene: TRBV7-9
CDR3 protein: ASSFGQGLYNEQF

V gene: TRBV2
CDR3 protein: ASSGRAGRARANIQY

V gene: TRBV5-1
CDR3 protein: ASSLVSGGASDEQF

V gene: TRBV3-1
CDR3 protein: ASSQSPYQPQH

V gene: TRBV11-2
CDR3 protein: ASSLAQGTGNLYEQY

V gene: TRBV6-1
CDR3 protein: ASSPHFREFAEAF

V gene: TRBV6-1
CDR3 protein: ASMIDSQETQY

V gene: TRBV7-2
CDR3 protein: ASSLSPLSSGNTIY

V gene: TRBV7-9
CDR3 protein: ASSSSSGDEAF

V gene: TRBV7-2
CDR3 protein: ASSPWGGAEAF

V gene: TRBV5-1
CDR3 protein: ASSHSRDRGHEQY

V gene: TRBV14
CDR3 protein: ASSPRQGPNEKLF

V gene: TRBV28
CDR3 protein: ASSSFPEAF

V gene: TRBV5-1
CDR3 protein: ASSQNEGRTEAF

V gene: TRBV4-3
CDR3 protein: ASSQGRGRDTQY

V gene: TRBV7-8
CDR3 protein: ASSLGRQGIRQPQH

V gene: TRBV2
CDR3 protein: ASMGPKLF

V gene: TRBV12-3/TRBV12-4
CDR3 protein: ASSSPPRSDYGYT

V gene: TRBV3-1
CDR3 protein: ASSPGRLTYEQY

V gene: TRBV28
CDR3 protein: ASSPGPGYT

V gene: TRBV28
CDR3 protein: ASRDSSNQPQH

V gene: TRBV7-8
CDR3 protein: ASSQPGGGNYGYT

V gene: TRBV11-3
CDR3 protein: ASSLEGGQGEKGQF

V gene: TRBV28
CDR3 protein: ASSLSGTFYEQY

V gene: TRBV4-3
CDR3 protein: ASSQEGGQQAF

V gene: TRBV7-3
CDR3 protein: ASSPVGGWKETQY

V gene: TRBV2
CDR3 protein: ASKEAYQHEQY

V gene: TRBV24-1
CDR3 protein: ATTAAGSDTQY

V gene: TRBV3-1
CDR3 protein: ASSNRTSGPYPEAF

V gene: TRBV2
CDR3 protein: ASSEEAVSGNTIY

V gene: TRBV5-1
CDR3 protein: ASSAKGQGNTEAF

V gene: TRBV14
CDR3 protein: ASSPAGEYGYT

V gene: TRBV19
CDR3 protein: ASRRSVSGTYEQY

V gene: TRBV7-9
CDR3 protein: ASSGNTGNIAKNIQY

V gene: TRBV20-1
CDR3 protein: SARGSGDPYEQY

V gene: TRBV2
CDR3 protein: ASRGGFLAKNIQY

V gene: TRBV14
CDR3 protein: ASSQGWNQPQH

V gene: TRBV5-1
CDR3 protein: ASSLAPTDPEQF

V gene: TRBV14
CDR3 protein: ASSQAGAGSHT

V gene: TRBV29-1
CDR3 protein: IRDVQPQH

V gene: TRBV24-1
CDR3 protein: ATSDLRRKLYEQY

V gene: TRBV6-1
CDR3 protein: ASSPDRVQGTEAF

V gene: TRBV28
CDR3 protein: ASSWDTHPSGANVLT

V gene: TRBV20-1
CDR3 protein: SAPRGSGANVLT

V gene: TRBV29-1
CDR3 protein: SVEEGIRGQGPGDGYT

V gene: TRBV28
CDR3 protein: ASSPGDSTNEKLF

V gene: TRBV6-5
CDR3 protein: ASSYGGANGELF

V gene: TRBV6-1
CDR3 protein: ASSVETRNSPLH

V gene: TRBV7-3
CDR3 protein: ASSPTPGNYEQY